The clone carrying this TCR beta chain was seen only a few times. The data were taken from a study of cytomegalovirus exposure and HLA in healthy donors. Germline V gene lookup returns CDR1 ENHRY and CDR2 SYGVKD. The CDR3 runs to 14 residues. V was clipped by 2 bases and J by 12 bases; unmatched bases: 7. Both 60 Vbeta primers and 13 Jbeta primers went into the PCR. TCRdb's copy holds only in-frame clones and misses some; the assay was immunoSEQ multiplex PCR. The data show about 55,000 clones, roughly four fifths seen once. The V call is TRBV10-3, the J call TRBJ2-1; TRBD2 aligns across 10 bases. The receptor was derived from a man aged 30 to 45 in good health and CMV-seronegative. The sample was PBMCs. CDR3 sequence reads: CAISEGLAEAGQFF. Written as DNA, the CDR3 is TGTGCCATCAGTGAGGGACTAGCGGAGGCGGGGCAGTTCTTC.